This T cell receptor (beta chain) comes out of a study of blood T cell repertoires in COVID-19. Study-wide context: Whether acute or convalescent, the COVID-19 samples came from the United States, Italy and Spain. PBMCs, B-cell-depleted T cells, or T cells provided the cDNA or gDNA that made up the material.

It was during active infection that Seattle patients were enrolled and then longitudinally followed. In the original analysis: Estimates of nucleated cell counts were drawn from the amplification of reference gene primers. Assay used: immunoSEQ multiplex PCR; TCRdb lists only in-frame clones, some missing. The D gene and trimming were derived from the DNA, and the V and J assignments and clone size from that table. The sample lists 350,000 or so clones; 89% were seen once. J was trimmed by 10 bases and V by 6 bases; bases with no gene match: 10. This CDR3 spans 15 amino acids. CDR1 is MNHEY, CDR2 SVGAGI, per germline.

The gene calls are TRBV6-5 and TRBJ1-4, with TRBD1 matching over 11 bases. Material for sequencing was peripheral blood. This TCR derives from an older woman with COVID-19, enrolled during active disease. In DNA form, the CDR3 reads TGTGCCAGCAGCTCCGCCGGGACAGGGGGGGGAAAACTGTTTTTT. Protein: CASSSAGTGGGKLFF.